Each of the 23 T cell receptor beta chains below was sequenced from the same sample in a study of blood T cell repertoires in COVID-19. The data were produced by immunoSEQ multiplex PCR, yet TCRdb's version contains in-frame clones alone and is incomplete. The repertoire has about 210,000 clones, approximately 90% of them found once; the top ten carry about 5%. The sequenced sample consisted of peripheral blood. The receptors originated from a woman in her thirties or forties with acute or convalescent COVID-19.

V usage is TRBV18 and J usage is TRBJ1-1; a possible D gene is TRBD1 (6 bases). The CDR3 sequence is 14 residues long. From germline, CDR1 is KGHSH and CDR2 LQKENI. The V end was cut by 5 bases, the J end by 5 bases, with 15 bases between. The CDR3 reads CASSEFTGTTEAFF. In nucleotides, the CDR3 is TGTGCCAGCTCAGAATTTACAGGGACGACTGAAGCTTTCTTT.

The chain couples TRBV27 to TRBJ2-1; 7 bases align to TRBD1. Germline CDR1 reads MNHEY; CDR2 reads SMNVEV (reference sequence). The CDR3 length is 13 residues. V shed 3 bases and J 9 bases; nucleotides not matched to a gene: 5. Here the CDR3 DNA reads TGTGCCAGCAGTTTCGGGACAGCCGGTGAGCAGTTCTTC. This encodes CASSFGTAGEQFF.

The chain has TRBV5-1 and TRBJ2-3, with a tentative D call TRBD2 (7 bases). Trimming cost V 2 bases and J 4 bases, with 14 bases left between them. Germline CDR1 SGHRS, CDR2 YFSETQ. The CDR3 covers 15 residues. This chain's CDR3 is CASSFQGGVADTQYF. CDR3 coding DNA: TGCGCCAGCAGCTTCCAAGGGGGGGTCGCAGATACGCAGTATTTT.

This clone was found once. The genes are TRBV6-6 and TRBJ1-1; D gene ambiguous. Germline CDR1 is MNHNY and CDR2 is SVGAGI (reference sequence). Trimming removed 0 bases at V and 6 bases at J, with 8 bases between. This CDR3 has 13 residues. DNA for the CDR3: TGTGCCAGCAGTTACTCCGGGGTAGCTGAAGCTTTCTTT. Its translation: CASSYSGVAEAFF.

This chain connects TRBV6-4 to TRBJ2-1, with 7 positions matching TRBD2. In germline, CDR1 is MRHNA, CDR2 SNTAGT. The CDR3 contains 14 residues. V was clipped by 6 bases and J by 3 bases; unmatched bases: 5. The CDR3 DNA follows: TGTGCCAGCAGCCCGGGGACTAACTACAATGAGCAGTTCTTC. Protein product: CASSPGTNYNEQFF.

The rearrangement uses TRBV12-5 and TRBJ1-5, with 8 bases that match TRBD1. Germline values: CDR1 LGHNT, CDR2 FRNRAP. The CDR3 is 15 residues long. J was trimmed by 2 bases and V by 8 bases; bases with no gene match: 8. DNA of the CDR3: TGTGCTAGTTCGGCGACAGGGGATGGCAATCAGCCCCAGCATTTT. Translating it yields CASSATGDGNQPQHF.

The chain employs TRBV7-3 and TRBJ2-3; 7 bases are a match to TRBD2. The CDR3 consists of 20 residues. The germline V gene has CDR1 SGHTA and CDR2 FQGTGA. V shed 2 bases and J 0 bases; nucleotides not matched to a gene: 17. CDR3 in amino acids: CASSLFPWIQSGASTDTQYF. The CDR3 bases are TGTGCCAGCAGCTTATTCCCGTGGATACAGAGCGGGGCTAGCACAGATACGCAGTATTTT.

This chain joins TRBV11-2 and TRBJ1-4, with TRBD1 matching 8 bases. This CDR3 has 14 residues. Germline V lookup: CDR1 SGHAT, CDR2 FQNNGV. The trim removed 5 bases at V and 5 bases at J, leaving 4 bases unmatched. Written as DNA, the CDR3 is TGTGCCAGCAGCCCTTACAGGGGGAATGAAAAACTGTTTTTT. Translated: CASSPYRGNEKLFF.

The rearrangement joins TRBV4-1 to TRBJ2-7; D perhaps matches TRBD1 (6 bases). V was trimmed by 0 bases and J by 0 bases, leaving 15 bases between them. Germline lookup yields CDR1 MGHRA and CDR2 YSYEKL. The CDR3 is 17 amino acids. The CDR3 DNA sequence: TGCGCCAGCAGCCAAGATGAGCGGACAGATGGCTCCTACGAGCAGTACGTC. Amino acid sequence: CASSQDERTDGSYEQYV.

The V gene is TRBV6-6, the J gene TRBJ1-1; perhaps TRBD1 as D (6 bases). Trimming took off 6 bases at V and 11 bases at J, with 16 bases between the two ends. Germline V lookup: CDR1 MNHNY, CDR2 SVGAGI (reference sequence). The CDR3 length is 12 residues. DNA for the CDR3: TGTGCCAGCAGAGCCGGACAGTTGGACGCTTTCTTT. This sequence encodes CASRAGQLDAFF.

The chain links TRBV6-5 to TRBJ1-2, with TRBD1 matching 8 bases. The germline V gene encodes CDR1 MNHEY and CDR2 SVGAGI. The CDR3 is 15 amino acids. J gave up 4 bases and V 5 bases, and 9 bases lay outside the gene matches. The CDR3 nucleotides read TGTGCCAGCAGTCCTCTGGGACAGGATCTCTATGGCTACACCTTC. It yields the protein CASSPLGQDLYGYTF.

The chain is built from TRBV10-2 and TRBJ2-5; 7 nucleotides agree with TRBD2. Germline V gene sequence: CDR1 WSHSY, CDR2 SAAADI. The J segment lost 4 bases and the V segment lost 8 bases, leaving 7 bases of the junction unmatched. The CDR3 covers 13 residues. The CDR3 loop is CASGAGRIETQYF. The CDR3 DNA follows: TGCGCCAGCGGGGCCGGGAGGATAGAGACCCAGTACTTC.

The V and J genes are TRBV11-2 and TRBJ1-3, with a possible D match to TRBD1 (6 bases). The CDR3 loop spans 16 amino acids. Trimming cost V 2 bases and J 0 bases, with 11 bases left between them. From germline, CDR1 is SGHAT and CDR2 FQNNGV. The CDR3 sequence: CASSLSPRGSGNTIYF. In DNA, the CDR3 is TGTGCCAGCAGCTTATCCCCCAGGGGCTCTGGAAACACCATATATTTT.

The rearrangement links TRBV29-1 to TRBJ2-5; tentatively, D is TRBD1 (6 bases). CDR3 length equals 12 residues. CDR1 is SQVTM and CDR2 is ANQGSEA in the germline V gene. V lost 3 bases and J lost 4, with 9 bases in between. The CDR3 nucleotides are TGCAGCGTTGAGCAGGGGCCAGAGACCCAGTACTTC. Amino acid sequence: CSVEQGPETQYF.

Worth noting for this clone: This same CDR3 is encoded by further DNA sequences in the sample. CDR3 amino acids: CASSLGQANSPLHF. CDR3 nucleotide sequence: TGCGCCAGCAGCCTAGGACAGGCCAATTCACCCCTCCACTTT. The rearrangement uses TRBV5-1 and TRBJ1-6; TRBD1 matches 7 bases. The germline CDR1 and CDR2 sequences are SGHRS and YFSETQ. V was pared by 4 bases and J by 7 bases, with 5 bases of the junction left unmatched. The CDR3 runs 14 residues.

The chain carries TRBV7-2 and TRBJ1-6; a possible D gene is TRBD1 (5 bases). The germline V gene encodes CDR1 SGHTA and CDR2 FQGNSA. This CDR3 contains 15 residues. The V end was cut by 2 bases, the J end by 7 bases, with 12 bases between. In DNA, the CDR3 is TGTGCCAGCAGCTTAAGTGTCGGGGGAAATTCACCCCTCCACTTT. It codes for CASSLSVGGNSPLHF.

The V and J genes are TRBV6-5 and TRBJ1-2, with 7 nucleotides matching TRBD1. There are 13 residues in the CDR3. The V gene's germline CDR1 is MNHEY and CDR2 SVGAGI. The V gene end was trimmed by 10 bases and the J gene end by 3 bases; junction bases not matched to a gene: 8. CDR3 sequence: CATQPDRDYGYTF. CDR3 in DNA: TGTGCCACCCAACCCGACAGGGACTATGGCTACACCTTC.

This chain uses TRBV4-2 with TRBJ2-1; weak D call: TRBD2 (5 bases). This CDR3 spans 16 amino acids. Looked up from germline, CDR1 is LGHNA and CDR2 is YNFKEQ. Between the trimmed V and J ends, which lost 0 bases and 10 bases, there was a span of 19 bases. In DNA form, the CDR3 reads TGTGCCAGCAGCCAAGATCGACTAACCCCTACTCGGGAGCAGTTCTTC. This sequence encodes CASSQDRLTPTREQFF.

The chain has TRBV29-1 and TRBJ1-2; 8 bases align to TRBD1. J gave up 5 bases and V 5 bases, and 10 bases lay outside the gene matches. Germline V gene lookup returns CDR1 SQVTM and CDR2 ANQGSEA. The CDR3 has 14 residues. CDR3 in amino acids: CSVLPGQVPYGYTF. As DNA, the CDR3 is TGCAGCGTTCTTCCGGGACAGGTGCCTTATGGCTACACCTTC.

The chain employs TRBV5-1 and TRBJ1-3; possibly TRBD1 for D (5 bases). V shed 0 bases and J shed 0 bases, with 10 bases lying between them. Germline V lookup: CDR1 SGHRS, CDR2 YFSETQ. The CDR3 has 16 amino acids. The CDR3 here is CASSLGQFLSGNTIYF. The CDR3 DNA is TGCGCCAGCAGCTTGGGACAGTTCCTCTCTGGAAACACCATATATTTT.

This clone was observed once. The sample carries other DNA sequences with the same CDR3. The chain recombines TRBV5-1 with TRBJ2-6; 7 bases are a match to TRBD1. The CDR3 has 15 residues. The V gene end was trimmed by 2 bases and the J gene end by 2 bases; junction bases not matched to a gene: 1. Germline CDR1 is SGHRS and CDR2 is YFSETQ. The CDR3 DNA follows: TGCGCCAGCAGCTTAGGGGGCCCTGGGGCCAACGTCCTGACTTTC. Its translation is CASSLGGPGANVLTF. The whole variable domain, filled in from reference TRBV5-1 and TRBJ2-6, reads KAGVTQTPRYLIKTRGQQVTLSCSPISGHRSVSWYQQTPGQGLQFLFEYFSETQRNKGNFPGRFSGRQFSNSRSEMNVSTLELGDSALYLCASSLGGPGANVLTFGAGSRLTVL.

The V call is TRBV19, the J call TRBJ2-3, with 7 bases matching TRBD1. CDR1 LNHDA and CDR2 SQIVND come from the germline V gene (reference sequence). CDR3 size: 14 residues. The V segment lost 4 bases and the J segment 5 bases; nucleotides outside the gene matches: 6. This chain's CDR3 is CASSNRGWGDTQYF. The CDR3 coding sequence is TGTGCCAGTAGTAACAGGGGCTGGGGAGATACGCAGTATTTT.

This sequence joins TRBV4-1 and TRBJ2-5; 10 bases align to TRBD2. The V gene end was trimmed by 2 bases and the J gene end by 1 base; junction bases not matched to a gene: 4. CDR1 is MGHRA and CDR2 is YSYEKL in the germline V gene. The CDR3 is made up of 16 amino acids. CDR3 DNA sequence: TGCGCCAGCAGCCAACTAATAGCGGGGGGCCAAGAGACCCAGTACTTC. It translates to CASSQLIAGGQETQYF.